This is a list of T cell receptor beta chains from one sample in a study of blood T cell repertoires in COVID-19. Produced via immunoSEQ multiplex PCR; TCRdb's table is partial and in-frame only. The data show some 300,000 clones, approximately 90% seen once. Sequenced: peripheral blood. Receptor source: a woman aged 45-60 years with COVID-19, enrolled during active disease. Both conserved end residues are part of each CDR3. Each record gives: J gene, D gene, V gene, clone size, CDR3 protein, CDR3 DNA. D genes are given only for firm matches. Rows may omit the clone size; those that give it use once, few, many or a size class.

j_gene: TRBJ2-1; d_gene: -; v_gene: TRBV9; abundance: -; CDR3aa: CASSVALGQGHDNEQFF; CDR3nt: TGTGCCAGCAGCGTAGCTTTAGGGCAGGGACATGACAATGAGCAGTTCTTC
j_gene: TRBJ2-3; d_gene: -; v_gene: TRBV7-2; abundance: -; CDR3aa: CASSRTPDTQYF; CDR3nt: TGTGCCAGCAGCCGTACTCCAGATACGCAGTATTTT
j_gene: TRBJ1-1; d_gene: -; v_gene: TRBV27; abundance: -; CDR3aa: CASSLAPPEGTEAFF; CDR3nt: TGTGCCAGCAGTCTTGCCCCTCCGGAGGGCACTGAAGCTTTCTTT
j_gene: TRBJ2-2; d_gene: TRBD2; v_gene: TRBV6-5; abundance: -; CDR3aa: CASSYAATSGSRELFF; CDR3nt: TGTGCCAGCAGTTACGCTGCGACTAGCGGGAGCCGGGAGCTGTTTTTT
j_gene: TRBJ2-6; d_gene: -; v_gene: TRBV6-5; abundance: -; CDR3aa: CASRPLTGANVLTF; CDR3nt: TGTGCCAGCAGACCACTTACTGGGGCCAACGTCCTGACTTTC
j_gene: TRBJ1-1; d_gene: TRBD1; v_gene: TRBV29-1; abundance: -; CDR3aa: CSVDRGVNTEAFF; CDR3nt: TGCAGCGTGGACAGGGGTGTGAACACTGAAGCTTTCTTT
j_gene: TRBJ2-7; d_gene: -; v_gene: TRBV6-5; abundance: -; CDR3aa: CASSPLAGGYEQYF; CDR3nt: TGTGCCAGCAGTCCCTTAGCTGGCGGTTACGAGCAGTACTTC
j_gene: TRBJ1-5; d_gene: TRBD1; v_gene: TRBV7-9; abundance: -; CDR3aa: CASSPGQGEPQPQHF; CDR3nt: TGTGCCAGCAGCCCAGGACAGGGGGAACCTCAGCCCCAGCATTTT
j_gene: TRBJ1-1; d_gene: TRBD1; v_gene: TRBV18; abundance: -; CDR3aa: CASSPRPQGGPNTEAFF; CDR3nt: TGTGCCAGCTCACCACGCCCACAGGGGGGCCCAAACACTGAAGCTTTCTTT
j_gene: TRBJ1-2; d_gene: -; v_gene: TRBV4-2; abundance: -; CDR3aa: CASSQDVRYGYTF; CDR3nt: TGTGCCAGCAGCCAAGACGTGCGATATGGCTACACCTTC
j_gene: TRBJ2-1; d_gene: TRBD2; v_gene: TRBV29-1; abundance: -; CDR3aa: CSVEHGWLAGVNEQFF; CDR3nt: TGCAGCGTTGAACACGGGTGGCTAGCGGGAGTCAATGAGCAGTTCTTC
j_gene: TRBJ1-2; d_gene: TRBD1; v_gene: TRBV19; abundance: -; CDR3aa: CASNSNSGGIYGYTF; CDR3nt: TGTGCCAGTAATAGCAACTCAGGGGGGATATATGGCTACACCTTC
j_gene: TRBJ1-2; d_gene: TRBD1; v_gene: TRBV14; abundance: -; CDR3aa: CASNNRGDYGYTF; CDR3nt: TGTGCCAGCAACAACAGGGGGGACTATGGCTACACCTTC
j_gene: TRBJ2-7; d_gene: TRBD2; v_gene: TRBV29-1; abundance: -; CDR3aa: CSAEASGRRREQYF; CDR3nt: TGCAGCGCCGAGGCGAGCGGGAGAAGGCGCGAGCAGTACTTC
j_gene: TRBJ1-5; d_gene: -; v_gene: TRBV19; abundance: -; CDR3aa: CGVSDTSNQPQHF; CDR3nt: TGTGGAGTTTCGGACACCAGCAATCAGCCCCAGCATTTT
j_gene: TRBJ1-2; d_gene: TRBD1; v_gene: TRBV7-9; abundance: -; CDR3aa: CASSPRQGALNYGYTF; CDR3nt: TGTGCCAGCAGCCCCCGACAGGGGGCACTTAACTATGGCTACACCTTC
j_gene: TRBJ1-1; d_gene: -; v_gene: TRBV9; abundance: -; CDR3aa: CASSVLRGTSTEAFF; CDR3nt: TGTGCCAGCAGCGTATTGAGGGGGACCAGCACTGAAGCTTTCTTT
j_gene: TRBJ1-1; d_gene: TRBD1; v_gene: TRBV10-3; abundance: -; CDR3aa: CAISPGGNTEAFF; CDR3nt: TGTGCCATCAGCCCAGGGGGGAACACTGAAGCTTTCTTT
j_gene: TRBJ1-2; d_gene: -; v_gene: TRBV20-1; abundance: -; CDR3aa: CSASLGREDYGYTF; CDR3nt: TGCAGTGCTAGTCTCGGCAGGGAAGACTATGGCTACACCTTC
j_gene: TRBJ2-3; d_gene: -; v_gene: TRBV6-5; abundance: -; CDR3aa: CASSYVVVLVYDTQYF; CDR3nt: TGTGCCAGCAGTTACGTCGTTGTCCTAGTATATGATACGCAGTATTTT
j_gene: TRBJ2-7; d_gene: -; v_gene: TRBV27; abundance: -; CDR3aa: CASSITGRYEQYF; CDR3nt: TGTGCCAGCAGTATTACCGGGAGATACGAGCAGTACTTC
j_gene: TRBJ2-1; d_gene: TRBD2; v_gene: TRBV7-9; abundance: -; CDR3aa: CASSQLGGKEQFF; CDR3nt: TGTGCCAGCAGTCAATTGGGAGGGAAAGAGCAGTTCTTC
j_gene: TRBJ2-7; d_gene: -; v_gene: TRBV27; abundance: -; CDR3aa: CASSLFSRMTYEQYF; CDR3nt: TGTGCCAGCAGCCTCTTCTCCAGGATGACCTACGAGCAGTACTTC
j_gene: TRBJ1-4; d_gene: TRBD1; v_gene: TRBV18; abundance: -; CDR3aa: CASSPNRGSTNEKLFF; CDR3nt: TGTGCCAGCTCACCAAACAGGGGCTCAACTAATGAAAAACTGTTTTTT
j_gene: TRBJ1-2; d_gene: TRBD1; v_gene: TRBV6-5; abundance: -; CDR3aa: CASSLGQGYYGYTF; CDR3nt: TGTGCCAGCAGCCTGGGACAGGGGTATTATGGCTACACCTTC
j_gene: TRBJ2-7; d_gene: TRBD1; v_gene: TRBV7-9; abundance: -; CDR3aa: CASSTGGSRSYEQYF; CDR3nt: TGTGCCAGCAGCACAGGGGGGAGTAGGTCCTACGAGCAGTACTTC
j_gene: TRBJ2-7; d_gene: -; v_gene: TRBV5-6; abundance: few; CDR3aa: CASSRDNEQYF; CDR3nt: TGTGCCAGCAGCCGAGACAACGAGCAGTACTTC
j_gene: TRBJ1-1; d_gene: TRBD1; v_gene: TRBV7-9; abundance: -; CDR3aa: CASSPGGDRGLF; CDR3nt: TGTGCCAGCAGCCCAGGGGGGGACAGGGGCTTATTT
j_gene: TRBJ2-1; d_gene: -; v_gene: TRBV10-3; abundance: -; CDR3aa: CAISESSRRGDEQFF; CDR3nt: TGTGCCATCAGTGAGTCGTCCAGGAGGGGAGATGAGCAGTTCTTC
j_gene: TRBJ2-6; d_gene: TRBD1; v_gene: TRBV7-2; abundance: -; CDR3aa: CASSLGQGARLSGANVLTF; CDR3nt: TGTGCCAGCAGCTTAGGACAGGGGGCAAGACTCTCTGGGGCCAACGTCCTGACTTTC
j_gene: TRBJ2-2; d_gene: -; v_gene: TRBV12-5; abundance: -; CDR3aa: CASDGEAGELFF; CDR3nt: TGTGCTAGTGACGGGGAAGCCGGGGAGCTGTTTTTT
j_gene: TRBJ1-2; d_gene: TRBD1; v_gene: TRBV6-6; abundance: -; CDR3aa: CASSYSGTGVGYTF; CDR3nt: TGTGCCAGCAGTTACTCAGGGACAGGGGTTGGCTACACCTTC
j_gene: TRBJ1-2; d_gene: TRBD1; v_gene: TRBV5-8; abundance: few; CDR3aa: CASSEDRVAGYTF; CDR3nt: TGTGCCAGCAGCGAGGACAGGGTGGCTGGCTACACCTTC
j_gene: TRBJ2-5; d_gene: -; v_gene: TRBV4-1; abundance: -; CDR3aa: CASSHPGGTGQETQYF; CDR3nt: TGCGCCAGCAGCCATCCCGGGGGAACGGGACAAGAGACCCAGTACTTC
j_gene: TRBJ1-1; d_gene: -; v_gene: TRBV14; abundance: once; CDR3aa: CATAWGVNTEAFF; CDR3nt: TGTGCCACTGCGTGGGGGGTGAACACTGAAGCTTTCTTT
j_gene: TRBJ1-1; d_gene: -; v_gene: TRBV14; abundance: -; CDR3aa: CASSQIRPGGNTEAFF; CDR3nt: TGTGCCAGCAGCCAGATCCGACCCGGGGGGAACACTGAAGCTTTCTTT
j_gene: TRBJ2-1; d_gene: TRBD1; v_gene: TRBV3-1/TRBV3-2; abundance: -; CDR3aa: CASSPRDSRGPLYWFF; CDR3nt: TGTGCCAGCAGCCCTAGGGACAGTAGGGGACCATTATACTGGTTCTTC
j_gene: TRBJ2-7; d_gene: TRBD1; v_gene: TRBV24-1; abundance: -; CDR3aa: CATSGGRDRATGSVNEQYF; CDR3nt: TGTGCCACCAGTGGGGGCCGGGACAGGGCGACAGGATCGGTTAATGAGCAGTACTTC
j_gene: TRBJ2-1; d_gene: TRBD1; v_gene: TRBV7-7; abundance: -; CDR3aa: CASSRMAGTGGKNEQFF; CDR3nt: TGTGCTAGCAGCCGGATGGCCGGGACAGGGGGCAAAAATGAGCAGTTCTTC
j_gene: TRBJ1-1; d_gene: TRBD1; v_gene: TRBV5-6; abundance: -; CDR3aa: CASSSPTGTGTEAFF; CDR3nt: TGTGCCAGCAGCTCACCGACCGGGACAGGAACTGAAGCTTTCTTT
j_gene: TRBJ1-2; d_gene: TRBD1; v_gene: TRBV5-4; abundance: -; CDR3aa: CASRRSGTGGGYTF; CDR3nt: TGTGCCAGCAGACGTTCCGGGACAGGGGGAGGCTACACCTTC
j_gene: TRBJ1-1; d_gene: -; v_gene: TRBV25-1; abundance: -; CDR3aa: CASRRGYTEAFF; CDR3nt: TGTGCCAGCCGGAGGGGATACACTGAAGCTTTCTTT
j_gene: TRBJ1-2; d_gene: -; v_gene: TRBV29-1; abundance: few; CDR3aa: CSVRQTLNYGYTF; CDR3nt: TGCAGCGTACGACAGACTCTCAACTATGGCTACACCTTC
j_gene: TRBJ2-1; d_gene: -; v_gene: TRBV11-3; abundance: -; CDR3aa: CASSLASIAASAEQFF; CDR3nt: TGTGCCAGCAGCTTAGCCTCAATAGCGGCTTCTGCCGAGCAGTTCTTC
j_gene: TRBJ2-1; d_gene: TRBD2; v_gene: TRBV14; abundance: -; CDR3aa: CASSQSIWTSGTYNEQFF; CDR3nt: TGTGCCAGCAGCCAAAGCATTTGGACTAGCGGAACCTACAATGAGCAGTTCTTC